The clone carrying this TCR beta chain was counted only a few times. Isolation per sample recovered at least 7 million PBMCs. This entry comes from a study of blood T cells in healthy people across ages. Combining a sample-barcoded 5' primer with a J-beta primer mix, a second PCR ran for roughly 7 to 11 cycles. Every cDNA molecule carried a tag from a template-switch adaptor bearing 12 random nucleotides. TCRdb reanalysed the 5' RACE reads using MiXCR and keeps one entry per CDR3 protein. The sample holds about 580,000 distinct CDR3 sequences, 40% to 50% seen once. CDR1 and CDR2 (germline): SGHTA, FQGNSA. The V end was cut by 1 base, the J end by 9 bases, with 21 bases between. The CDR3 extends over 16 amino acids.

This sequence originates from a man aged 80 or over in good health. Sequencing was performed on blood. This chain links TRBV7-2 with TRBJ2-5, with D possibly matching TRBD1 (5 bases). The CDR3 DNA follows: TGTGCCAGCAGCTTAGAGGCGCTAACAACACTCAGGGCCCAGTACTTC. Translated: CASSLEALTTLRAQYF. The full variable domain, its missing parts supplied by reference TRBV7-2 and TRBJ2-5, is GAGVSQSPSNKVTEKGKDVELRCDPISGHTALYWYRQSLGQGLEFLIYFQGNSAPDKSGLPSDRFSAERTGGSVSTLTIQRTQQEDSAVYLCASSLEALTTLRAQYFGPGTRLLVL.